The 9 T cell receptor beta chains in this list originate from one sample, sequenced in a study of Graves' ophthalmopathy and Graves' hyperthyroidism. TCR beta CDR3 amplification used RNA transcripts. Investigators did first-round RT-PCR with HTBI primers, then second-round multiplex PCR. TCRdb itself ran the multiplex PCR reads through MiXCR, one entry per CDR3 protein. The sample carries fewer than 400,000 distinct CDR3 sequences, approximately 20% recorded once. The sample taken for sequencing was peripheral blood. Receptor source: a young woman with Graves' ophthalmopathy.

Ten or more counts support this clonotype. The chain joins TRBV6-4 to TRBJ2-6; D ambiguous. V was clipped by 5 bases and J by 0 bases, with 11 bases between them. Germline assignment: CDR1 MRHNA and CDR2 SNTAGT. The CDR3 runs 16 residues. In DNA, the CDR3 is TGTGCCAGCAGTAGACTGGACGTCTCTGGGGCCAACGTCCTGACTTTC. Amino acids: CASSRLDVSGANVLTF.

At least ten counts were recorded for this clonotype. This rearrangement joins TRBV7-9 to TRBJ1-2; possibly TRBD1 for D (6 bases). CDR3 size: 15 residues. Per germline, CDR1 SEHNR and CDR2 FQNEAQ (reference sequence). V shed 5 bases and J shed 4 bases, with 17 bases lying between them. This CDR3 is CASSPSRGDGYGYTF. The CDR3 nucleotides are TGTGCCAGCAGCCCCTCGAGGGGGGATGGCTATGGCTACACCTTC. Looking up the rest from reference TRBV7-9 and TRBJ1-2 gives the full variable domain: DTGVSQNPRHKITKRGQNVTFRCDPISEHNRLYWYRQTLGQGPEFLTYFQNEAQLEKSRLLSDRFSAERPKGSFSTLEIQRTEQGDSAMYLCASSPSRGDGYGYTFGSGTRLTVV.

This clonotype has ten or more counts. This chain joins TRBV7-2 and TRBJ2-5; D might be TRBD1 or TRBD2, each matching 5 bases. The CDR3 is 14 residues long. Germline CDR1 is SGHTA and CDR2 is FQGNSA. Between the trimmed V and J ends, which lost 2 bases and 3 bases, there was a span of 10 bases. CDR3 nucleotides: TGTGCCAGCAGCTTATCCGGGGCTGAAGAGACCCAGTACTTC. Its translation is CASSLSGAEETQYF.

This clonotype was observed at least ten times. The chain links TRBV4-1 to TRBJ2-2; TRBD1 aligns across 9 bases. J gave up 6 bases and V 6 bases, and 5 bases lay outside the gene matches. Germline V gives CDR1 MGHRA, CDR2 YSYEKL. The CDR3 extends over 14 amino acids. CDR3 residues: CASRDRGSSGELFF. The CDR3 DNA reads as TGCGCCAGCAGGGACAGGGGATCGTCCGGGGAGCTGTTTTTT.

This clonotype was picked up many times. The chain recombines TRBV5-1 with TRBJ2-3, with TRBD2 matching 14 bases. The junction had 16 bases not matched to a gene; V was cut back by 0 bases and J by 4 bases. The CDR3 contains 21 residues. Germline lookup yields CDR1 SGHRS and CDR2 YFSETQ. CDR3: CASSLAVWTSGRPSRADTQYF. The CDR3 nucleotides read TGCGCCAGCAGCTTGGCAGTTTGGACTAGCGGGAGGCCTTCAAGGGCAGATACGCAGTATTTT.

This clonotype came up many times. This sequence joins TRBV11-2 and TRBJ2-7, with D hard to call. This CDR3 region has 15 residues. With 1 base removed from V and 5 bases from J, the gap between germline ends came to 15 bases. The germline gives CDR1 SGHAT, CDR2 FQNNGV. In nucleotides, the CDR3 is TGTGCCAGCAGCTTAGTGGGCCCAGCGACCCACGAGCAGTACTTC. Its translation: CASSLVGPATHEQYF.

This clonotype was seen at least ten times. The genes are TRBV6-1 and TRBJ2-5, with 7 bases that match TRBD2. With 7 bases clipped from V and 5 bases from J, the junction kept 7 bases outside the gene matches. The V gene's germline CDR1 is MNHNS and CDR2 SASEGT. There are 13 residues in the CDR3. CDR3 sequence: CASTTPGGETQYF. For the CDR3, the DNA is TGTGCCAGCACCACCCCCGGGGGGGAGACCCAGTACTTC.

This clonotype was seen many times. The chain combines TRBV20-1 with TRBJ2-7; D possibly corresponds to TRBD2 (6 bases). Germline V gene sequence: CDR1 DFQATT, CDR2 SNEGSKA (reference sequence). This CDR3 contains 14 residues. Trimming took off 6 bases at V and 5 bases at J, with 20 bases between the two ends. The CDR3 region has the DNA TGCAGTGCCGGGCGCGGCGGGATTATCGACGAGCAGTACTTC. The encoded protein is CSAGRGGIIDEQYF.

The CDR3 region is CASSAMVGTGGHQPQHF. The CDR3 bases are TGTGCCAGCAGTGCGATGGTGGGAACTGGGGGACATCAGCCCCAGCATTTT. The V and J genes are TRBV6-1 and TRBJ1-5; tentatively, D is TRBD1 (5 bases). The CDR3 covers 17 residues. Between the trimmed V and J ends, which lost 4 bases and 5 bases, there was a span of 21 bases. Germline loops: CDR1 MNHNS, CDR2 SASEGT.